These 24 T cell receptor beta chains originate from one sample sequenced in a study of T cells expressing NK-cell markers. One entry per CDR3 protein, without DNA, is what TCRdb gives after re-calling the 5' RACE reads. Its listing shows a few hundred thousand distinct CDR3 sequences. Material: blood T cells: a sorted CD56 or NKG2C T cell subset, CD4+ or CD8+ T cells, or bulk PBMC T cells (not recorded which). Receptor source: a man between 18 and 29 years old in good health.

The chain employs TRBV12-3 or TRBV12-4 and TRBJ2-5. CDR3 length equals 13 residues. The CDR3 region is CASGLAGAETQYF.

V usage is TRBV28 and J usage is TRBJ2-3; the TRBD1 assignment by TCRdb is unverifiable without DNA. Germline V lookup: CDR1 MDHEN, CDR2 SYDVKM. The length of the CDR3 is 14 residues. The CDR3 loop reads CASLWGRGPDTQYF.

This sequence joins TRBV20-1 and TRBJ2-1. The CDR3 consists of 14 residues. Per germline, CDR1 DFQATT and CDR2 SNEGSKA (reference sequence). The CDR3 is CSAQPRFQYNEQFF.

The chain joins TRBV20-1 to TRBJ2-5; as DNA is missing, the TRBD2 call by TCRdb cannot be tested. Looked up from germline, CDR1 is DFQATT and CDR2 is SNEGSKA (reference sequence). This CDR3 is 14 amino acids long. This CDR3 reads CSARGGGSPETQYF.

The J gene is TRBJ1-4, the V gene TRBV20-1; TCRdb gives TRBD1 as the D gene, but with no DNA this cannot be confirmed. Germline assignment: CDR1 DFQATT and CDR2 SNEGSKA (reference sequence). This CDR3 has 15 amino acids. The CDR3 loop reads CSARGQWGLNEKLFF.

J is TRBJ2-7 and V is TRBV20-1; with no DNA, the TCRdb D assignment of TRBD2 cannot be verified. Germline lookup yields CDR1 DFQATT and CDR2 SNEGSKA (reference sequence). This CDR3 comprises 15 residues. CDR3 region: CSASGLGAGSYEQYF.

The CDR3 sequence is CATDMTAHSNQPQHF. The rearrangement joins TRBV24-1 to TRBJ1-5; the TRBD1 assignment by TCRdb is unverifiable without DNA. CDR3 length: 15 residues. Germline V gives CDR1 KGHDR, CDR2 SFDVKD.

The chain links TRBV6-5 to TRBJ2-1; there is no DNA to check the TCRdb D call of TRBD1. There are 15 residues in the CDR3. The germline CDR1 and CDR2 sequences are MNHEY and SVGAGI. The CDR3 spells CASSYGGQGIGEQFF.

The chain joins TRBV7-9 to TRBJ2-3. Germline CDR1 SEHNR, CDR2 FQNEAQ (reference sequence). This CDR3 has 16 residues. The CDR3 protein is CASSLYGQTRTDTQYF.

V gene TRBV5-5 combines with J gene TRBJ2-3; TCRdb proposes TRBD1, but this gene call is untestable without DNA. Germline values: CDR1 SGHKS, CDR2 YYEKEE (reference sequence). CDR3 size: 16 residues. CDR3 amino acids: CASSLRSQGHTDTQYF.

The V gene is TRBV7-2, the J gene TRBJ2-1; TCRdb lists TRBD2, though no DNA is available to test this call. The CDR3 is 15 amino acids. Germline CDR1 SGHTA, CDR2 FQGNSA. The chain's CDR3 is CASRVTSGSYNEQFF.

V gene TRBV4-2 combines with J gene TRBJ2-7; without DNA, the TCRdb call of TRBD1 cannot be checked. CDR3 size: 15 residues. Germline assignment: CDR1 LGHNA and CDR2 YNFKEQ. The CDR3 loop is CASSQEGQGVYEQYF.

This CDR3 reads CASSPHPGEVGTEAFF. The chain employs TRBV12-3 or TRBV12-4 and TRBJ1-1; TCRdb returns TRBD1, unconfirmable since there is no DNA. There are 16 residues in the CDR3.

This rearrangement joins TRBV5-1 to TRBJ2-3; TCRdb proposes TRBD1, but this gene call is untestable without DNA. The CDR3 contains 16 residues. The V gene's germline CDR1 is SGHRS and CDR2 YFSETQ. The CDR3 spells CASSRTGVYSTDTQYF.

J is TRBJ2-1 and V is TRBV6-1; lacking DNA, the TRBD2 call made by TCRdb goes unchecked. CDR3 length equals 14 residues. From germline, CDR1 is MNHNS and CDR2 SASEGT. CDR3 region: CASSRPGLAGSEFF.

V usage is TRBV20-1 and J usage is TRBJ2-7; the D call from TCRdb, TRBD1, cannot be confirmed without DNA. In germline, CDR1 is DFQATT, CDR2 SNEGSKA (reference sequence). This CDR3 spans 15 amino acids. CDR3 region: CSARDLRQGLYEQYF.

The chain recombines TRBV12-3 or TRBV12-4 with TRBJ2-5; without DNA, the TCRdb call of TRBD1 cannot be checked. The CDR3 is 14 amino acids. CDR3 region: CASTPGPREETQYF.

The chain joins TRBV27 to TRBJ1-1; without DNA, the TCRdb call of TRBD1 cannot be checked. The CDR3 is made up of 13 amino acids. Per germline, CDR1 MNHEY and CDR2 SMNVEV (reference sequence). The CDR3: CASSRSGGTEAFF.

The J gene is TRBJ1-3, the V gene TRBV6-1; TCRdb gives TRBD1 as the D gene, but with no DNA this cannot be confirmed. This CDR3 is built from 15 residues. Per the germline V gene, CDR1 is MNHNS and CDR2 is SASEGT. The CDR3 here is CASSRGAGSGNTIYF.

The rearrangement uses TRBV20-1 and TRBJ2-7; absent DNA, TCRdb's TRBD2 call cannot be checked. The V gene's germline CDR1 is DFQATT and CDR2 SNEGSKA (reference sequence). The length of the CDR3 is 15 residues. CDR3 sequence: CSASNPSGRSYEQYF.

The chain is built from TRBV6-5 and TRBJ2-3; TCRdb names TRBD2, which stays unverified in the absence of DNA. This CDR3 is 15 amino acids long. The V gene's germline CDR1 is MNHEY and CDR2 SVGAGI. CDR3 in amino acids: CASSSSGRAPDTQYF.

The V and J genes are TRBV20-1 and TRBJ1-4; TCRdb returns TRBD1, unconfirmable since there is no DNA. Germline values: CDR1 DFQATT, CDR2 SNEGSKA (reference sequence). The CDR3 totals 14 residues. CDR3 amino acids: CSARDYGSGEKLFF.

The gene calls are TRBV5-1 and TRBJ1-3; with no DNA, the TCRdb D assignment of TRBD1 cannot be verified. The CDR3 covers 17 residues. CDR1 is SGHRS and CDR2 is YFSETQ in the germline V gene. This CDR3 is CASSLRGQVVPGNTIYF.

V usage is TRBV6-2 or TRBV6-3 and J usage is TRBJ2-1. The CDR3 consists of 16 residues. The germline V gene has CDR1 MNHEY and CDR2 SVGEGT. CDR3 sequence: CASSYSSRGSYNEQFF.